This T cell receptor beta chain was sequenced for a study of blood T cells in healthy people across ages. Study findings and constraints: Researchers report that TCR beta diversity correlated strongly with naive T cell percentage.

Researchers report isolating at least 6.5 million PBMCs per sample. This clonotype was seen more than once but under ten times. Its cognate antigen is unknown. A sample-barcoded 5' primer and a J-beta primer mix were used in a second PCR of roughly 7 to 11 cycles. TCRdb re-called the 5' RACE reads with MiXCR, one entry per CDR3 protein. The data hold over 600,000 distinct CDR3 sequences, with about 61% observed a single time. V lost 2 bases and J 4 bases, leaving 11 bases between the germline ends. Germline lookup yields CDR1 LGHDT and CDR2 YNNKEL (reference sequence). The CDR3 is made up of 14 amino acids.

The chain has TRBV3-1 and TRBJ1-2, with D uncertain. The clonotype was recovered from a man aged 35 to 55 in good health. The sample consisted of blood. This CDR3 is CASSQYRPTYGYTF. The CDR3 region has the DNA TGTGCCAGCAGCCAATACCGACCGACCTATGGCTACACCTTC.